This T cell receptor beta chain was captured by sequencing in a study of neurological immune-mediated disorders (dated by TCRdb to about 2019). Turning to the overall study: Peripheral blood TCR-beta repertoires from patients with HTLV-I-associated myelopathy (HAM/TSP), patients with multiple sclerosis, and healthy controls were compared in the study using UMI-based sequencing. Longitudinal samples, technical triplicates and paired sorted CD4+ and CD8+ T-cell subsets, alongside PBMC samples, were included among the approximately 110 TCR-beta libraries. The cohort included about 66 subjects: about 15 with HAM/TSP, around 35 with multiple sclerosis, and around 20 healthy controls. Points the paper makes about the study in general: The highest TCR clonal expansion was observed in HAM/TSP patients, whereas the lowest was observed in MS patients, even when compared with healthy controls. Expanded clones from different subjects shared no identical CDR3 amino acid sequences, which suggests that TCR-beta repertoires were private in all groups.

From the germline V gene, CDR1 is SGHVS and CDR2 is FQNEAQ. The V and J ends are trimmed by 6 bases and 7 bases, leaving 9 bases between them. Spanning cysteine to phenylalanine, the CDR3 consists of 11 amino acids. Of all the DNA, just the CDR3 is kept, 33 bases in frame from base 1. This clonotype was counted many times. What this receptor recognizes is not known. No clone much larger than this one lies a single base away; base qualities are absent. cDNA synthesis used template-switch 5'RACE with a primer carrying a 10-nucleotide random unique molecular identifier tagging each TCR transcript. Each sequencing run produced over 200 million TCR-beta sequences covering 15-18 subjects. Total RNA was extracted with the RNeasy kit. Using the KAPA Real-time Library Amplification kit, TCR-beta VDJ regions were amplified with primers for the TCR constant region and the 5'RACE anchor. A first PCR added sample indexes and Illumina adaptors, after which a second PCR increased the library yield. After purification with Ampure beads, the TCR product of roughly 650 bp was size-selected on a 2% E-gel SizeSelection system. Before pooling, library quality was assessed on a Bioanalyzer, concentration was determined with Qubit, and library quantification was performed with the Kapa Library Quantification kit. Libraries were sequenced paired-end 2 x 150 bp on an Illumina HiSeq 2500. To increase sequence diversity, roughly 24-32% phiX was spiked into each library pool. The paper's processing steps were these. The UMI-based MiGEC pipeline processed quality-filtered reads and removed over 90% of raw TCR sequences during error correction. IMGT germline references were used for alignment of VDJ genes, and clonotypes were defined by a unique CDR3 amino acid sequence together with V-J genes. Clonal expansion, Shannon diversity and CDR3 relatedness were evaluated with VDJtools (CalcPairwiseDistances, ClusterSamples), while phylogenetic trees were built in CLCbio workbench. Using coefficient-of-variation modelling across technical triplicates, the study counted a clone as expanded if it had at least 8 unique UMIs. TCRdb took the public reads, trimmed them with fastp at Q25, ran MiXCR for clone calling and kept in-frame beta chains. Entries are consolidated by CDR3 protein sequence, retaining the most common genes and DNA. The V and J calls were determined by TCRdb, not by the authors. For this sample there are more than 70,000 distinct CDR3 sequences; approximately 17% appear just once. Jointly, the top ten make up about 16% of the sample.

The healthy controls were volunteers from a blood bank in Maryland, USA. For the unsorted PBMC libraries, 2 million PBMCs were stored in RNAlater at -80 degrees C until RNA extraction and were used to generate the libraries. Peripheral blood was subjected to Ficoll-Hypaque density gradient centrifugation to isolate PBMCs, which were then cryopreserved in liquid nitrogen. The chain links TRBV7-8 with TRBJ2-5, with a tentative D gene TRBD2 over 6 matching bases. The TCR was taken from a woman aged 40 to 50 in good health. The sample comprised PBMCs. The sequenced DNA is TGTGCCAGCAGGGGGGGTTTGACCCAGTACTTC. Its amino acids are CASRGGLTQYF.